Below are 5 T cell receptor beta chains sequenced from a single sample in a study of T cell repertoires in cytomegalovirus infection (dated 2019 in TCRdb). This specimen's treatment or condition label, per the study, means: in vitro stimulation with specific CMV peptide epitopes to enrich CMV-specific T cells. For sequencing, an Illumina HiSeq 1500 was employed. The public reads were quality trimmed at Q25 with fastp and then assembled into clones with MiXCR by TCRdb, keeping productive beta chains. Every entry covers one CDR3 protein and lists the most common genes and DNA from its rows. For this sample there are 550,000 to 850,000 distinct CDR3 sequences; around a third appear just once. The ten top clones hold roughly 18% of the sample. These receptors have no known antigen. Here the sequenced sample was cultured PBMCs, taken from culture after CMV antigen stimulation. These receptors all stem from a human donor in good health (CMV status not recorded). Some clones in this sample may be carry-over from other donors' samples.

The chain links TRBV4-1 to TRBJ1-2; 9 bases are shared with TRBD1. After removal of 5 bases from V and 5 bases from J, the junction contained 9 bases not matched to a gene. The germline gives CDR1 MGHRA, CDR2 YSYEKL. This CDR3 region has 15 residues. The CDR3 loop is CASSRPVGQGYGYTF. The CDR3 DNA sequence: TGCGCCAGCAGCAGACCCGTGGGACAGGGATATGGCTACACCTTC.

V usage is TRBV4-1 and J usage is TRBJ1-4; D gene ambiguous. The CDR3 is 13 residues long. Germline CDR1 reads MGHRA; CDR2 reads YSYEKL. V dropped 5 bases and J dropped 7 bases, with 11 bases sitting between them. The CDR3 sequence: CASSIKMGEKLFF. The CDR3 DNA sequence: TGCGCCAGCAGCATAAAAATGGGTGAAAAACTGTTTTTT.

The V call is TRBV4-3, the J call TRBJ2-3; a weak D match, TRBD2 (5 bases). Germline V lookup: CDR1 LGHNA, CDR2 YSLEER. V was trimmed by 1 base and J by 1 base, leaving 12 bases between them. This CDR3 spans 16 amino acids. CDR3 DNA sequence: TGCGCCAGCAGCCAAGGGAGGACGTTTGGCACAGATACGCAGTATTTT. Translation gives CASSQGRTFGTDTQYF.

The chain uses TRBV6-6 and TRBJ2-5, with a possible D match to TRBD2 (7 bases). Germline assignment: CDR1 MNHNY and CDR2 SVGAGI (reference sequence). The CDR3 spans 16 residues. V was cut by 0 bases and J by 2 bases, with 13 bases left in between. The CDR3 sequence: CASSYSGGRGQETQYF. Written as DNA, the CDR3 is TGTGCCAGCAGTTACTCAGGGGGGAGGGGTCAAGAGACCCAGTACTTC.

The chain employs TRBV29-1 and TRBJ2-3; 10 bases fit TRBD1. The V gene end was trimmed by 8 bases and the J gene end by 2 bases; junction bases not matched to a gene: 7. This CDR3 spans 14 amino acids. The germline V gene has CDR1 SQVTM and CDR2 ANQGSEA. This CDR3 is CSFRQGATTDTQYF. DNA of the CDR3: TGCAGCTTCCGACAGGGGGCGACCACAGATACGCAGTATTTT.